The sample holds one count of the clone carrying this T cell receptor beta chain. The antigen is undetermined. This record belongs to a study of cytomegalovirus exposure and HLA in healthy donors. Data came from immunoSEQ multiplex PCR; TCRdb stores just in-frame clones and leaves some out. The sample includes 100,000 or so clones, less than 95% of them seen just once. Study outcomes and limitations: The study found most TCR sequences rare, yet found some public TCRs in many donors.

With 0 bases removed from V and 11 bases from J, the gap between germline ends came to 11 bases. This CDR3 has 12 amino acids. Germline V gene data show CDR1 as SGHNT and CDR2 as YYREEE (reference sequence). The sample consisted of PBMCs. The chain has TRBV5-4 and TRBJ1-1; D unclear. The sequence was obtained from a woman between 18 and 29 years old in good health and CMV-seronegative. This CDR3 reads CASSLGKRVAFF. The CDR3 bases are TGTGCCAGCAGCTTGGGGAAGAGGGTCGCTTTCTTT.